This T cell receptor (beta chain) appears in the sequencing data of a study of shared clonotypes between healthy human individuals. Measured with immunoSEQ multiplex PCR; TCRdb has only the in-frame clones, and not every one. The sample includes about 1 million clones, under 80% of them seen just once. This clone was found a few times. Germline CDR1 MNHNY, CDR2 SVGAGI (reference sequence). This CDR3 comprises 13 residues. Trimming removed 4 bases from V and 13 bases from J; junction bases left unmatched: 11. The sequencing input was memory CD4+ T cells sorted from blood. Documented subset: CD45RA-negative fraction. The chain carries TRBV6-6 and TRBJ2-7, with 9 bases lining up with TRBD2. This receptor was identified in a man aged 18 to 30 in good health. The CDR3 loop is CASSFGARGGTYF. The CDR3, as DNA: TGTGCCAGCAGTTTCGGAGCGCGGGGGGGCACTTACTTC.